A single sample gave rise to the 19 T cell receptor beta chains below, sequenced in a study of TIL therapy for anti-PD-1-resistant metastatic lung cancer. Time point defined: pre-treatment sample, taken before nivolumab and TIL therapy. Pleural nodules or supraclavicular lymph nodes made up most of the excised metastases sampled. The libraries were made with immunoSEQ v3. This table comes from immunoSEQ multiplex PCR, and its TCRdb copy is limited to in-frame clones, with some not included. The sample lists roughly 6,800 clones; 70% to 80% were seen once. The specimen comprised tumor tissue, sampled at baseline. Every receptor here comes from a person aged 25 to 80 with non-small cell lung cancer.

The V gene is TRBV9, the J gene TRBJ1-4; D unclear. Trimming removed 4 bases at V and 6 bases at J, with 10 bases between. Germline CDR1 SGDLS, CDR2 YYNGEE. The length of the CDR3 is 13 residues. Here the CDR3 reads CASSPGNYEKLFF. CDR3 sequence (DNA): TGTGCCAGCAGCCCCGGGAATTATGAAAAACTGTTTTTT.

This clone is deemed medium-sized. The J gene is TRBJ2-7, the V gene TRBV7-9, with TRBD1 identical over 11 bases. Looked up from germline, CDR1 is SEHNR and CDR2 is FQNEAQ (reference sequence). The CDR3 has 16 amino acids. V trimming: 0 bases; J trimming: 5 bases; junction bases outside the gene matches: 6. The CDR3 sequence is CASSLALGQGANEQYF. The CDR3 DNA reads as TGTGCCAGCAGCTTAGCCCTAGGACAGGGGGCAAACGAGCAGTACTTC.

V is TRBV2 and J is TRBJ1-4; 11 bases fit TRBD1. Losses at the gene ends were 8 bases for V and 3 bases for J; bases not matched to a gene: 11. Germline assignment: CDR1 SNHLY and CDR2 FYNNEI. The CDR3 length is 17 residues. CDR3 protein: CASARGTGGLANEKLFF. CDR3 DNA: TGTGCCAGCGCACGGGGGACAGGGGGTCTGGCTAATGAAAAACTGTTTTTT.

V usage is TRBV6-5 and J usage is TRBJ1-2; no reliable D call. V was clipped by 8 bases and J by 4 bases, with 14 bases between them. Per germline, CDR1 MNHEY and CDR2 SVGAGI. This CDR3 region has 13 residues. CDR3 loop: CASRVGGRYGYTF. CDR3 sequence (DNA): TGTGCCAGCCGAGTGGGAGGGCGCTATGGCTACACCTTC.

V gene TRBV6-6 combines with J gene TRBJ2-1; 10 bases match TRBD2. The junction had 7 bases not matched to a gene; V was cut back by 6 bases and J by 5 bases. The CDR3 is 15 amino acids. Germline loops: CDR1 MNHNY, CDR2 SVGAGI (reference sequence). This CDR3 reads CASRSSGGANNEQFF. The CDR3 DNA reads as TGTGCCAGCAGGTCCAGCGGGGGGGCGAACAATGAGCAGTTCTTC.

On this clone: The junction differs from germline at one of its ends, possibly a read error. This same CDR3 is encoded by further DNA sequences in the sample. The V and J genes are TRBV7-7 and TRBJ2-7; 8 bases fit TRBD1. Germline V gene lookup returns CDR1 SSHAT and CDR2 FNYEAQ (reference sequence). The CDR3 is 17 amino acids. The CDR3 loop reads CASSLGRRQGSSYEQYF. The CDR3 DNA sequence: TGCGCTAGCAGCTTAGGACGCAGACAGGGGAGCTCCTACGAGCAGTACTTC.

V usage is TRBV5-5 and J usage is TRBJ1-1; D is undetermined. This CDR3 region has 15 residues. Trimming stripped 4 bases from V and 6 bases from J, with 19 bases between. Germline CDR1 and CDR2: SGHKS and YYEKEE (reference sequence). For the CDR3, the DNA is TGTGCCAGCAGCACCGCCCGTAGGGCAGGCGCTGAAGCTTTCTTT. The encoded protein is CASSTARRAGAEAFF.

V is TRBV10-2 and J is TRBJ2-2; D might be TRBD2 (5 bases). The CDR3 runs to 13 residues. Looked up from germline, CDR1 is WSHSY and CDR2 is SAAADI. Trimming shortened V by 6 bases and J by 6 bases, and 11 bases separated the two germline ends. CDR3 in DNA: TGCGCCAGCAGGGCCACTAGTCCCGGGGAGCTGTTTTTT. Encoded protein: CASRATSPGELFF.

The J gene is TRBJ2-5, the V gene TRBV15; D not resolved. The germline V gene encodes CDR1 LNHNV and CDR2 YYDKDF (reference sequence). CDR3 size: 12 residues. The V and J ends lost 4 bases and 4 bases respectively, with 7 bases between them. The CDR3 sequence: CATSIHGETQYF. CDR3 coding DNA: TGTGCCACCAGCATACATGGAGAGACCCAGTACTTC.

This chain joins TRBV9 and TRBJ2-7; 7 nucleotides agree with TRBD1. Germline V gene sequence: CDR1 SGDLS, CDR2 YYNGEE. V lost 3 bases, J lost 3 bases, and 6 bases stayed unmatched. The CDR3 spans 14 residues. This CDR3 is CASSETGVGYEQYF. The CDR3 DNA follows: TGTGCCAGCAGCGAAACAGGGGTAGGCTACGAGCAGTACTTC.

The V and J genes are TRBV5-4 and TRBJ2-4; 12 nucleotides align to TRBD2. V trimming: 3 bases; J trimming: 5 bases; junction bases outside the gene matches: 6. This CDR3 has 16 residues. Germline values: CDR1 SGHNT, CDR2 YYREEE (reference sequence). The CDR3 DNA follows: TGTGCCAGCAGCTCATCTAGCGGGGGGGCTCAAAACATTCAGTACTTC. Its protein product is CASSSSSGGAQNIQYF.

The chain employs TRBV10-3 and TRBJ2-1, with TRBD2 identical over 8 bases. The germline gives CDR1 ENHRY, CDR2 SYGVKD. The CDR3 is made up of 18 amino acids. The trim removed 6 bases at V and 6 bases at J, leaving 19 bases unmatched. This CDR3 is CAIRRTSPVTGGANEQFF. CDR3 DNA: TGTGCCATCAGGAGGACTAGCCCAGTCACGGGGGGAGCCAATGAGCAGTTCTTC.

This clone was picked up a small number of times. This chain connects TRBV28 to TRBJ2-7; 12 positions match TRBD2. V lost 4 bases and J lost 0; bases outside the gene matches: 16. CDR3 size: 20 residues. CDR1 and CDR2 (germline): MDHEN, SYDVKM. The CDR3 DNA is TGTGCCAGCAGTTACCCCGAGTCTAGCGGGGGGGGCCCGAGCTCCTACGAGCAGTACTTC. It codes for CASSYPESSGGGPSSYEQYF.

The V call is TRBV5-8, the J call TRBJ1-6; D remains unclear. Trimming shortened V by 5 bases and J by 6 bases, and 6 bases separated the two germline ends. The CDR3 has 12 residues. Germline-derived CDR1 and CDR2 are SGHTS and YDEGEE. The CDR3 nucleotides are TGTGCCAGCAGGCTACTTAATTCACCCCTCCACTTT. Protein product: CASRLLNSPLHF.

This clone has a handful of counts. The rearrangement joins TRBV27 to TRBJ2-5; 8 bases are shared with TRBD2. This CDR3 has 15 amino acids. Trimming took 10 bases from V and 2 from J; bases not matched to a gene: 12. Germline CDR1 MNHEY, CDR2 SMNVEV (reference sequence). The DNA of the CDR3 is TGTGCCACCCGTGGAGGCGGGGGGCGTCAAGAGACCCAGTACTTC. Its protein product is CATRGGGGRQETQYF.

This clone was observed once. In DNA form, the CDR3 reads TGTGCCAGCAGCCCGAGTAGCCAGGGGCACAATGAGCAGTTCTTC. This translates into CASSPSSQGHNEQFF. The chain couples TRBV7-9 to TRBJ2-1; perhaps TRBD1 as D (6 bases). The CDR3 totals 15 residues. The germline V gene has CDR1 SEHNR and CDR2 FQNEAQ (reference sequence). Trimming stripped 5 bases from V and 5 bases from J, with 16 bases between.

V is TRBV5-4 and J is TRBJ2-3, with D possibly matching TRBD2 (6 bases). The CDR3 totals 16 residues. Germline CDR1 and CDR2: SGHNT and YYREEE (reference sequence). Trimming cost V 4 bases and J 1 base, with 16 bases left between them. Here the CDR3 reads CASSLTGTRRTDTQYF. The DNA of the CDR3 is TGTGCCAGCAGCCTAACCGGGACTCGACGCACAGATACGCAGTATTTT.

The chain employs TRBV5-5 and TRBJ1-5, with 8 bases that match TRBD1. The V and J ends lost 0 bases and 2 bases, in that order; junction bases with no gene match: 7. The CDR3 runs 17 residues. CDR1 and CDR2 (germline): SGHKS, YYEKEE (reference sequence). The CDR3 spells CASSLEMVGQGNQPQHF. As DNA, the CDR3 is TGTGCCAGCAGCTTGGAGATGGTGGGACAGGGCAATCAGCCCCAGCATTTT. Using reference TRBV5-5 and TRBJ1-5 for the parts outside the CDR3, the full variable domain is DAGVTQSPTHLIKTRGQQVTLRCSPISGHKSVSWYQQVLGQGPQFIFQYYEKEERGRGNFPDRFSARQFPNYSSELNVNALLLGDSALYLCASSLEMVGQGNQPQHFGDGTRLSIL.

J is TRBJ2-7 and V is TRBV6-1, with a tentative D call TRBD1 (6 bases). Germline loops: CDR1 MNHNS, CDR2 SASEGT. V was clipped by 6 bases and J by 0 bases, with 12 bases between them. The CDR3 length is 14 residues. CDR3 sequence reads: CASSVDSISYEQYF. CDR3 in DNA: TGTGCCAGCAGCGTGGACAGCATCTCCTACGAGCAGTACTTC.